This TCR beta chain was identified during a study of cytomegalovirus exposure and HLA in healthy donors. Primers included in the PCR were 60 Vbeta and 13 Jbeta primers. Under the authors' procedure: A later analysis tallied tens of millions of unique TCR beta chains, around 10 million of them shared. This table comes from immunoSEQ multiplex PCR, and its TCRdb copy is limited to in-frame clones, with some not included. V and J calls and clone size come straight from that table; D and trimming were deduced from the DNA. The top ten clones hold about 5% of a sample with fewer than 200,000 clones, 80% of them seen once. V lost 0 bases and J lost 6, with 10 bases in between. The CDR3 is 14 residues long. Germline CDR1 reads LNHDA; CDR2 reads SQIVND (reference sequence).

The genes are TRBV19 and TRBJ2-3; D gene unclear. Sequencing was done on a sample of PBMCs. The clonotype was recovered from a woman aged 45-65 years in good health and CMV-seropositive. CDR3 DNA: TGTGCCAGTAGTATAGAGCTGATCGGGGATACGCAGTATTTT. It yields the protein CASSIELIGDTQYF.